This TCR beta chain is from a study of control samples from healthy donors and cancer patients. The germline V gene encodes CDR1 DFQATT and CDR2 SNEGSKA (reference sequence). The CDR3 sequence is 11 residues long. V gave up 6 bases and J gave up 3 bases, with 9 bases separating them. Profiled with immunoSEQ multiplex PCR; TCRdb holds only in-frame clones, not every one. The profile shows over 40,000 clones, around nine tenths of them singletons. The source material was PBMCs. The chain is built from TRBV20-1 and TRBJ2-7; unclear D gene. The clonotype comes from a man between 50 and 59 years old with head and neck cancer. The CDR3 loop is CSASFDYEQYF. CDR3 nucleotides: TGCAGTGCGAGTTTCGACTACGAGCAGTACTTC.